A selection of T cell receptor beta chains follows, all from one sample in a study of long-term antiretroviral therapy in people with HIV. TCRdb's table, derived via immunoSEQ multiplex PCR, lists solely in-frame clones and lacks some. This sample has roughly 40,000 clones; approximately 94% occur once, and the top ten carry 2% to 2.5%. Specimen: unsorted PBMCs, collected 9.2 years after starting antiretroviral therapy. These receptors all come from a man aged 25-45 years with HIV. CDR3s include the opening cysteine and the closing phenylalanine or tryptophan. The D gene is left open where the match is weak. Clone sizes are given selectively: once, few, many, or a class where the clone is expanded.

clone_size	v_call	d_call	j_call	cdr3_aa	cdr3_nt
.	TRBV2	.	TRBJ2-7	CASLPLQAPYEQYF	TGTGCCAGCCTGCCACTACAGGCTCCCTACGAGCAGTACTTC
.	TRBV5-4	TRBD1	TRBJ2-1	CASSLPGQSYNEQFF	TGTGCCAGCAGCTTGCCGGGACAGTCCTACAATGAGCAGTTCTTC
.	TRBV11-2	.	TRBJ1-2	CASSNIITGANSYTF	TGTGCCAGCAGCAATATCATTACTGGGGCCAACAGCTACACCTTC
.	TRBV9	.	TRBJ2-1	CASSGVNRATSSYNEQFF	TGTGCCAGCAGCGGCGTAAATAGGGCGACGAGCTCCTACAATGAGCAGTTCTTC
few	TRBV6-1	.	TRBJ2-5	CASSEDPGKEETQYF	TGTGCCAGCAGTGAAGACCCAGGGAAGGAAGAGACCCAGTACTTC
.	TRBV7-9	.	TRBJ1-4	CASSLNGNEKLFF	TGTGCCAGCAGCTTAAACGGGAATGAAAAACTGTTTTTT
.	TRBV6-1	.	TRBJ2-1	CASRDTGLKDEQFF	TGTGCCAGCAGGGACACCGGACTGAAGGATGAGCAGTTCTTC
.	TRBV5-1	.	TRBJ1-2	CASSLEVSPGHGYTF	TGCGCCAGCAGCTTGGAGGTCAGCCCGGGACATGGCTACACCTTC
.	TRBV19	TRBD1	TRBJ1-4	CASRPGQVNEKLFF	TGTGCCAGTAGGCCGGGACAGGTTAATGAAAAACTGTTTTTT
.	TRBV5-1	.	TRBJ1-1	CASSWGPGIDTEAFF	.
.	TRBV11-2	.	TRBJ1-3	CASSLHSAEYIGNTIYF	TGTGCCAGCAGCCTCCACTCGGCCGAGTATATCGGAAACACCATATATTTT
.	TRBV10-3	TRBD1	TRBJ2-1	CAISEWGTAYNEQFF	TGTGCCATCAGTGAGTGGGGGACAGCTTACAATGAGCAGTTCTTC
.	TRBV19	.	TRBJ1-6	CASTVEQGGSPLHF	TGTGCCAGTACGGTTGAACAGGGAGGGTCACCCCTCCACTTT
.	TRBV19	TRBD2	TRBJ2-1	CASSLRRGTTSGKNNEQFF	TGTGCCAGTAGTCTTAGGAGGGGGACTACTAGCGGGAAAAACAATGAGCAGTTCTTC
once	TRBV7-9	TRBD1	TRBJ1-3	CASTLKQGARGNTIYF	TGTGCCAGCACCTTGAAACAGGGGGCGCGGGGAAACACCATATATTTT
once	TRBV6-1	TRBD1	TRBJ1-4	CASSEVRTGGEKLFF	TGTGCCAGCAGTGAAGTGCGTACAGGGGGTGAAAAACTGTTTTTT
.	TRBV4-2	.	TRBJ1-5	CASNQEVGNSNQPQHF	TGTGCCAGCAACCAAGAGGTCGGGAATAGCAATCAGCCCCAGCATTTT
.	TRBV4-2	TRBD1	TRBJ1-2	CASSQDYGGRTGRGYTF	TGTGCCAGCAGCCAAGATTATGGGGGAAGGACAGGACGTGGCTACACCTTC
.	TRBV5-1	TRBD1	TRBJ1-2	CASSFNRDRVTGYTF	TGCGCCAGCAGCTTCAACCGGGACAGGGTTACAGGCTACACCTTC
.	TRBV12-5	.	TRBJ2-7	CASSEDRSGEQYF	TGTGCTAGTAGCGAAGACAGGTCTGGGGAGCAGTACTTC
.	TRBV6-5	.	TRBJ1-1	CASSYGERIEAFF	TGTGCCAGCAGCTACGGAGAGCGAATTGAAGCTTTCTTT
.	TRBV14	.	TRBJ1-4	CASSRSSATNEKLFF	TGTGCCAGCAGCCGCTCGTCTGCAACTAATGAAAAACTGTTTTTT
.	TRBV9	.	TRBJ2-5	CASSGGASGETQYF	TGTGCCAGCAGCGGCGGGGCCTCAGGGGAGACCCAGTACTTC
.	TRBV7-9	.	TRBJ2-7	CASRRKDYEQYF	TGTGCCAGCAGGCGGAAGGACTACGAGCAGTACTTC
few	TRBV4-1	.	TRBJ1-3	CASSLAGAGGNTIYF	TGCGCCAGCAGCCTAGCGGGGGCTGGTGGAAACACCATATATTTT
.	TRBV2	.	TRBJ2-1	CASRDRGLYNEQFF	TGTGCCAGCAGGGACCGGGGACTTTACAATGAGCAGTTCTTC
.	TRBV5-4	TRBD1	TRBJ1-2	CASSSQGGEYGYTF	TGTGCCAGCAGCTCCCAGGGGGGAGAATATGGCTACACCTTC
.	TRBV5-4	.	TRBJ1-5	CASSLWEGNQPQHF	TGTGCCAGCAGCTTGTGGGAAGGCAATCAGCCCCAGCATTTT
.	TRBV2	TRBD1	TRBJ2-6	CASGQVANVLTF	TGTGCCAGCGGACAGGTGGCCAACGTCCTGACTTTC
.	TRBV7-9	.	TRBJ1-4	CASSRPNEKLFF	TGTGCCAGCAGCCGGCCTAATGAAAAACTGTTTTTT
.	TRBV6-6	TRBD1	TRBJ2-4	CASIRTGANIQYF	TGTGCCAGCATCCGGACAGGAGCAAACATTCAGTACTTC
.	TRBV15	.	TRBJ2-3	CATSRQMGTDTQYF	TGTGCCACCAGCCGACAAATGGGCACAGATACGCAGTATTTT
once	TRBV7-9	.	TRBJ2-1	CASTQSPVATDNEQFF	TGTGCCAGCACCCAATCCCCAGTCGCCACAGACAATGAGCAGTTCTTC
.	TRBV7-2	TRBD1	TRBJ1-5	CASQGGDQPQHF	TGTGCCAGCCAGGGGGGAGATCAGCCCCAGCATTTT
.	TRBV5-4	.	TRBJ1-4	CASSLGTTNEKLFF	TGTGCCAGCAGCTTGGGAACAACTAATGAAAAACTGTTTTTT
.	TRBV18	.	TRBJ1-2	CASSPDGVKLNYGYTF	TGTGCCAGCTCACCAGATGGGGTAAAGCTCAACTATGGCTACACCTTC
.	TRBV2	TRBD2	TRBJ2-1	CASSLPSSGGAGEQFF	TGTGCCAGCAGTCTCCCCTCTAGCGGGGGGGCAGGGGAGCAGTTCTTC
.	TRBV4-1	.	TRBJ2-7	CASSQVGTRYEQYF	TGCGCCAGCAGCCAAGTCGGGACACGGTACGAGCAGTACTTC
.	TRBV19	.	TRBJ1-5	CASRRTDNQPQHF	TGTGCCAGCCGAAGGACAGACAATCAGCCCCAGCATTTT
.	TRBV5-1	TRBD2	TRBJ2-5	CASSFGLAGIQETQYF	TGCGCCAGCAGCTTCGGTCTAGCGGGGATCCAAGAGACCCAGTACTTC
.	TRBV9	TRBD1	TRBJ2-7	CASSATGYEQYF	TGTGCCAGCAGCGCGACAGGGTACGAGCAGTACTTC
.	TRBV7-9	.	TRBJ2-6	CATERWVGSIGANVLTF	TGTGCCACCGAGCGTTGGGTGGGATCTATTGGGGCCAACGTCCTGACTTTC
few	TRBV6-4	.	TRBJ2-2	CASSDRPTGELFF	TGTGCCAGCAGTGACAGACCCACCGGGGAGCTGTTTTTT
few	TRBV7-8	.	TRBJ1-1	CASSSVSNTEAFF	TGTGCCAGCAGTTCCGTTTCGAACACTGAAGCTTTCTTT
.	TRBV6-5	.	TRBJ1-4	CASTPRRATNEKLFF	TGTGCCAGCACCCCACGGCGGGCAACTAATGAAAAACTGTTTTTT
.	TRBV2	TRBD1	TRBJ2-1	CASREDRGTFFKQFF	TGTGCCAGCAGAGAAGACAGGGGTACCTTTTTTAAGCAGTTCTTC
.	TRBV28	TRBD2	TRBJ2-5	CASRSGVETQYF	TGTGCCAGCAGAAGCGGGGTTGAGACCCAGTACTTC
.	TRBV5-1	TRBD1	TRBJ1-6	CASSPGTGLVSPLHF	TGCGCCAGCAGCCCCGGGACAGGGTTAGTTTCACCCCTCCACTTT
.	TRBV5-6	TRBD1	TRBJ1-6	CASSSNRGNSPLHF	TGTGCCAGCAGCTCGAACAGGGGGAATTCACCCCTCCACTTT